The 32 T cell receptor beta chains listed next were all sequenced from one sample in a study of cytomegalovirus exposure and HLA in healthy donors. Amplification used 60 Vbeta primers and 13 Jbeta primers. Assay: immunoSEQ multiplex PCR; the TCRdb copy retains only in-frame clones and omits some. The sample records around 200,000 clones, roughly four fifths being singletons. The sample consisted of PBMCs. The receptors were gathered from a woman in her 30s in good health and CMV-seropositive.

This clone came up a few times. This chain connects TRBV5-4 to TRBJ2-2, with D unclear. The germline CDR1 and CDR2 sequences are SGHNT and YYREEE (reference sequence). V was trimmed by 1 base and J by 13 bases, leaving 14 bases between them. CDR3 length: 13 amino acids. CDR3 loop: CASSLSKAVGLFF. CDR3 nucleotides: TGTGCCAGCAGCTTGTCGAAGGCGGTTGGGCTGTTTTTT.

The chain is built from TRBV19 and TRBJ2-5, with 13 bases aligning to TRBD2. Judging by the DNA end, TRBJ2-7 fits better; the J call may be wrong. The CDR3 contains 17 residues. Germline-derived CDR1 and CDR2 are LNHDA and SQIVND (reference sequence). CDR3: CASSIRPGLAGSYEQYF. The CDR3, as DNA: TGTGCCAGTAGTATACGCCCGGGACTAGCGGGATCCTACGAGCAGTACTTC.

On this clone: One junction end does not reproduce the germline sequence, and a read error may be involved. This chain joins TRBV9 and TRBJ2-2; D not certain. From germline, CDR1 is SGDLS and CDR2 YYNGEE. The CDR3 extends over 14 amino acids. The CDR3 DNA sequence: TGTGCCAGCAGCGGCAGTTCGAAGACCGGGGAGCTGTTTTTT. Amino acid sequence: CASSGSSKTGELFF.

CDR3 nucleotides: TGTGCCAGCAGTGAAGCCCCGCCGGGGGGGGCGTCGGCTGAAGCTTTCTTT. It is translated as CASSEAPPGGASAEAFF. The rearrangement joins TRBV6-1 to TRBJ1-1, with TRBD1 as a possible D gene (6 bases). V lost 0 bases to trimming and J lost 6 bases, with 20 bases between them. The CDR3 spans 17 residues. Germline CDR1 and CDR2: MNHNS and SASEGT.

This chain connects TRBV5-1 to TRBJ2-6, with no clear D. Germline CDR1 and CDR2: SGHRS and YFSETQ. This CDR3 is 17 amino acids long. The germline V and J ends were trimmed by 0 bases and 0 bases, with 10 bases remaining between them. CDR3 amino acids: CASSLAQVISGANVLTF. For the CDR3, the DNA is TGCGCCAGCAGCTTGGCGCAGGTTATCTCTGGGGCCAACGTCCTGACTTTC.

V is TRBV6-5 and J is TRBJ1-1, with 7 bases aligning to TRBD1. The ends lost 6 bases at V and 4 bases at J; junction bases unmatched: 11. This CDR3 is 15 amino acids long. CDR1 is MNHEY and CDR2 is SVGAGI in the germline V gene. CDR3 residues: CASSSPRTGITEAFF. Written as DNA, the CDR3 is TGTGCCAGCAGCTCTCCCCGGACAGGAATCACTGAAGCTTTCTTT.

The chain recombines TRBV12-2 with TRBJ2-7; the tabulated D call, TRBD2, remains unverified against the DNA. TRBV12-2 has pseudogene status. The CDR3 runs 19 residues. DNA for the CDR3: TGTGCAAGTCGCCAAAAGGGACTAGCGGGAGAAAGTTCCGCCCTCGAGCAGTACTTC. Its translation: CASRQKGLAGESSALEQYF.

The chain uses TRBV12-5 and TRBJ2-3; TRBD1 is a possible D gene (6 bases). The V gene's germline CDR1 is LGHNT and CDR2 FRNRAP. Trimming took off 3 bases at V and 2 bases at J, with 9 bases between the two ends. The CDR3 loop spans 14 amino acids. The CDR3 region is CASGLGGFTDTQYF. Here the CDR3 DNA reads TGTGCTAGTGGTTTAGGGGGTTTCACAGATACGCAGTATTTT. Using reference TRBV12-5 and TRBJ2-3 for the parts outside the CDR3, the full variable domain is DARVTQTPRHKVTEMGQEVTMRCQPILGHNTVFWYRQTMMQGLELLAYFRNRAPLDDSGMPKDRFSAEMPDATLATLKIQPSEPRDSAVYFCASGLGGFTDTQYFGPGTRLTVL.

As DNA, the CDR3 is TGTGCCAGCAGTGAAGAGCAGGCAGGGGATGGCTACACCTTC. The encoded protein is CASSEEQAGDGYTF. The chain links TRBV2 to TRBJ1-2; a possible D gene is TRBD1 (6 bases). Germline loops: CDR1 SNHLY, CDR2 FYNNEI. The V gene lost 1 base and the J gene lost 6 bases, with 12 bases spanning the gap. The CDR3 totals 14 residues. Looking up the rest from reference TRBV2 and TRBJ1-2 gives the full variable domain: EPEVTQTPSHQVTQMGQEVILRCVPISNHLYFYWYRQILGQKVEFLVSFYNNEISEKSEIFDDQFSVERPDGSNFTLKIRSTKLEDSAMYFCASSEEQAGDGYTFGSGTRLTVV.

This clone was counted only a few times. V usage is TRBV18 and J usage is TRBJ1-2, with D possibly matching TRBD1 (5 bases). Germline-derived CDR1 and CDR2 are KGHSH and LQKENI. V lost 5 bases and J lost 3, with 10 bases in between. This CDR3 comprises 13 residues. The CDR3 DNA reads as TGTGCCAGCTCAAACGAAGGGGACTATGGCTACACCTTC. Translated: CASSNEGDYGYTF.

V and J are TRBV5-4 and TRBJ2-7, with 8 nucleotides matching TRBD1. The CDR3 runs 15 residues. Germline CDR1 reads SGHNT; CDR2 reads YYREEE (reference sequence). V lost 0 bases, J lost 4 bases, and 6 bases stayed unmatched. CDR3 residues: CASSLGVDRGYEQYF. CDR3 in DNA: TGTGCCAGCAGCTTGGGAGTCGACAGGGGTTACGAGCAGTACTTC. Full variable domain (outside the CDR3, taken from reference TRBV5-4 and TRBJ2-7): ETGVTQSPTHLIKTRGQQVTLRCSSQSGHNTVSWYQQALGQGPQFIFQYYREEENGRGNFPPRFSGLQFPNYSSELNVNALELDDSALYLCASSLGVDRGYEQYFGPGTRLTVT.

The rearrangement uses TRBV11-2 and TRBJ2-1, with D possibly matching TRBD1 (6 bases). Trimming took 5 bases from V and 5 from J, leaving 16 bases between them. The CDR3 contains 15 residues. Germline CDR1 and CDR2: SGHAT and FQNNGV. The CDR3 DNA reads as TGTGCCAGCAGCGTAGGACAGACCGAGAACAATGAGCAGTTCTTC. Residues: CASSVGQTENNEQFF.

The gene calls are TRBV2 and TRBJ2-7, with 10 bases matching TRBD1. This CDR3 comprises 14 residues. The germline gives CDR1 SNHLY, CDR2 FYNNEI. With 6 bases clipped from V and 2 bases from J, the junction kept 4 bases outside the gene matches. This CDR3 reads CASRAGQGAYEQYF. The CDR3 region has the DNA TGTGCCAGCAGGGCCGGACAGGGGGCCTACGAGCAGTACTTC. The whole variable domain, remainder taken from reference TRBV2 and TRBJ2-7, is EPEVTQTPSHQVTQMGQEVILRCVPISNHLYFYWYRQILGQKVEFLVSFYNNEISEKSEIFDDQFSVERPDGSNFTLKIRSTKLEDSAMYFCASRAGQGAYEQYFGPGTRLTVT.

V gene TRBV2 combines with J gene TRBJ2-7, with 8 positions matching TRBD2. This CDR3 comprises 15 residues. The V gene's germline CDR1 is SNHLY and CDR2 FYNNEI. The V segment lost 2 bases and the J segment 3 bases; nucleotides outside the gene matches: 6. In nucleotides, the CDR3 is TGTGCCAGCAGTGAAATTAGCGGGGTCAACTACGAGCAGTACTTC. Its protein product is CASSEISGVNYEQYF.

This chain's CDR3 is CASSLGKGGRTGELFF. The CDR3 DNA reads TGTGCCAGCAGCTTAGGAAAAGGAGGGCGCACCGGGGAGCTGTTTTTT. The V and J genes are TRBV11-2 and TRBJ2-2, with TRBD2 as a possible D gene (6 bases). V was shortened by 1 base and J by 4 bases, with 13 bases between the two germline ends. The CDR3 loop spans 16 amino acids. Germline V gene data show CDR1 as SGHAT and CDR2 as FQNNGV.

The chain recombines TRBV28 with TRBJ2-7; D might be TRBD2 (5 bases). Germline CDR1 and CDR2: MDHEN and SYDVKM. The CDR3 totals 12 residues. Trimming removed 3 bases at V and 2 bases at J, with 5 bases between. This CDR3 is CASSFGAYEQYF. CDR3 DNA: TGTGCCAGCAGTTTCGGGGCCTACGAGCAGTACTTC.

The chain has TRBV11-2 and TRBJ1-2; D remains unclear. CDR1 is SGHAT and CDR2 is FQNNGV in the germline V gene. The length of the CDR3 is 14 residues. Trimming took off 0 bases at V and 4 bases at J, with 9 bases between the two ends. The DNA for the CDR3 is TGTGCCAGCAGCTTAGATAGTCTTGTCTATGGCTACACCTTC. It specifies CASSLDSLVYGYTF.

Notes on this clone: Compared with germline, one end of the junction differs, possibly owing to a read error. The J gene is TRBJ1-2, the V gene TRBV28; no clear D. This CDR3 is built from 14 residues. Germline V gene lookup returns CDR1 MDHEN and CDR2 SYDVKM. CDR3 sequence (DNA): TGTGCCAGCTGTTTAGGCCAAAAGAACTATGGCTACACCTTC. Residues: CASCLGQKNYGYTF.

CDR3 DNA sequence: TGTGCCAGCAGTGCGGGAGGAGCCACAGATACGCAGTATTTT. Translating it yields CASSAGGATDTQYF. The V call is TRBV28, the J call TRBJ2-3, with TRBD2 identical over 8 bases. From germline, CDR1 is MDHEN and CDR2 SYDVKM. With 5 bases clipped from V and 2 bases from J, the junction kept 3 bases outside the gene matches. The CDR3 is made up of 14 amino acids. Full variable domain (missing parts from reference TRBV28 and TRBJ2-3): DVKVTQSSRYLVKRTGEKVFLECVQDMDHENMFWYRQDPGLGLRLIYFSYDVKMKEKGDIPEGYSVSREKKERFSLILESASTNQTSMYLCASSAGGATDTQYFGPGTRLTVL.

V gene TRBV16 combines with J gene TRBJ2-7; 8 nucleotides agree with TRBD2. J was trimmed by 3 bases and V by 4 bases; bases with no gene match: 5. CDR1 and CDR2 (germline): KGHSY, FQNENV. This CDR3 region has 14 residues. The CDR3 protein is CASSLTGTSYEQYF. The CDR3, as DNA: TGTGCCAGCAGCCTTACCGGGACTAGCTACGAGCAGTACTTC.

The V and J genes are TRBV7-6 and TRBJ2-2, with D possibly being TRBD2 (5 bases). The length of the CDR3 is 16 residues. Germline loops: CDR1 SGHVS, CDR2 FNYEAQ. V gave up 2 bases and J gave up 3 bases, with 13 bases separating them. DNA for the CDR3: TGTGCCAGCAGCTTATACGGGGTTGTGGACACCGGGGAGCTGTTTTTT. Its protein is CASSLYGVVDTGELFF.

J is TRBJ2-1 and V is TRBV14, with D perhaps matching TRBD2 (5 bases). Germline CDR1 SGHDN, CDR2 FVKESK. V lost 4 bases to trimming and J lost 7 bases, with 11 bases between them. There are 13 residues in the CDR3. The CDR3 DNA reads TGTGCCAGCAGCCGTACCGGGGTGAATGAGCAGTTCTTC. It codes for CASSRTGVNEQFF.

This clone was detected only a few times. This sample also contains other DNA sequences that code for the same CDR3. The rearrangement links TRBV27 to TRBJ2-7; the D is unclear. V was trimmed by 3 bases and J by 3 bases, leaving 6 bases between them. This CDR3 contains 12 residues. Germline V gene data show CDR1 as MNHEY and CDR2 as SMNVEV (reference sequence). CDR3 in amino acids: CASSFLGYEQYF. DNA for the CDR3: TGTGCCAGCAGTTTTCTCGGCTACGAGCAGTACTTC.

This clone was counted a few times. CDR3 residues: CASSPFPGQANSPLHF. Here the CDR3 DNA reads TGTGCCAGCAGCCCATTCCCGGGACAGGCAAATTCACCCCTCCACTTT. V is TRBV14 and J is TRBJ1-6; 8 positions agree with TRBD1. From germline, CDR1 is SGHDN and CDR2 FVKESK. The ends lost 4 bases at V and 7 bases at J; junction bases unmatched: 9. This CDR3 is built from 16 residues.

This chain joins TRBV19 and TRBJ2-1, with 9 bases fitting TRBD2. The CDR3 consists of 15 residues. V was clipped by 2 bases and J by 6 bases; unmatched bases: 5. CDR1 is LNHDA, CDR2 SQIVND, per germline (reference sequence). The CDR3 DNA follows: TGTGCCAGTAGTATAAGAATTAGCGGGAGCAATGAGCAGTTCTTC. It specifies CASSIRISGSNEQFF.

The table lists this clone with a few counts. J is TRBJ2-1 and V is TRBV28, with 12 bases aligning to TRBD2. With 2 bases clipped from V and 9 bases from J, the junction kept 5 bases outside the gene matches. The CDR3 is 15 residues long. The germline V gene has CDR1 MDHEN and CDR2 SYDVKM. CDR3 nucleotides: TGTGCCAGCAGTTTAGCCGGGACTAGCGGGCCTGAGCAGTTCTTC. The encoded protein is CASSLAGTSGPEQFF.

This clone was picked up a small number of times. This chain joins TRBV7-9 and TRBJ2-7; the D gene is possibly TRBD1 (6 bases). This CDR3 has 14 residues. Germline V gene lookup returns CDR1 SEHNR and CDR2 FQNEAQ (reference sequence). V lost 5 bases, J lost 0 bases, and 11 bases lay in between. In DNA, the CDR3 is TGTGCCAGCAGCCGGGACATCCGCTCCTACGAGCAGTACTTC. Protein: CASSRDIRSYEQYF.

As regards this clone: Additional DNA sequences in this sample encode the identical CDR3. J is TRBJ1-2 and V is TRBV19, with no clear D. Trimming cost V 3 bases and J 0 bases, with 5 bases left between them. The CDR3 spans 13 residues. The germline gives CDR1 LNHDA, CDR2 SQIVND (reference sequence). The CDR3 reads CASSMAANYGYTF. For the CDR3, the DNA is TGTGCCAGTAGTATGGCGGCTAACTATGGCTACACCTTC.

The CDR3 DNA is TGTGCCAGCAGTTACTCGGGGGTCACTGAAGCTTTCTTT. This encodes CASSYSGVTEAFF. J is TRBJ1-1 and V is TRBV28; weak D call: TRBD1 (5 bases). Germline CDR1 is MDHEN and CDR2 is SYDVKM. The CDR3 extends over 13 amino acids. The ends were cut back, 4 bases at V and 4 bases at J, with 10 bases in the middle.

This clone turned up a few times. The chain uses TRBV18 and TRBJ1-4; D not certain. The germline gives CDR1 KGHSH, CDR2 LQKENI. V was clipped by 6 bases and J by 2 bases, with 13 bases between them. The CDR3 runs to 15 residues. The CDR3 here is CASSRGEATNEKLFF. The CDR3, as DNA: TGTGCCAGCTCCCGGGGAGAAGCTACTAATGAAAAACTGTTTTTT.

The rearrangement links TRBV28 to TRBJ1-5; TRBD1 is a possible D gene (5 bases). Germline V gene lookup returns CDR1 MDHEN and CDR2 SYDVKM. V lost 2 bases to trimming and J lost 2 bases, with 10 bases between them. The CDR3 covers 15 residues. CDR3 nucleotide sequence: TGTGCCAGCAGTTTACAGGGCGAGGGCAATCAGCCCCAGCATTTT. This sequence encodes CASSLQGEGNQPQHF.

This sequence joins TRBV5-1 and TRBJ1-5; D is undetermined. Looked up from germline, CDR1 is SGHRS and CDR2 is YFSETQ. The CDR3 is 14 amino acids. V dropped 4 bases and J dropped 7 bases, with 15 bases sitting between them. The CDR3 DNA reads TGCGCCAGCAGCCCGGCCCTTTTCGGGCAGCCCCAGCATTTT. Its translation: CASSPALFGQPQHF. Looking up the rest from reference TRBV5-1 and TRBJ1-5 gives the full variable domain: KAGVTQTPRYLIKTRGQQVTLSCSPISGHRSVSWYQQTPGQGLQFLFEYFSETQRNKGNFPGRFSGRQFSNSRSEMNVSTLELGDSALYLCASSPALFGQPQHFGDGTRLSIL.